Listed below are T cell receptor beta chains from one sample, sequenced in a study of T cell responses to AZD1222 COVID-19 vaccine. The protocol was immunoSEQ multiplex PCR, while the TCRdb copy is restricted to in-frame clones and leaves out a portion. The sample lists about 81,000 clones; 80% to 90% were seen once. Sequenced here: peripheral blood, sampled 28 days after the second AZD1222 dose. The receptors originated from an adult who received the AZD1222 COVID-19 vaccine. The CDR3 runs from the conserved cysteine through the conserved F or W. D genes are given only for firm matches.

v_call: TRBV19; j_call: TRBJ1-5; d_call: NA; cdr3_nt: TGTGCCACTTCTATGGACAGCAATCAGCCCCAGCATTTT; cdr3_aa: CATSMDSNQPQHF
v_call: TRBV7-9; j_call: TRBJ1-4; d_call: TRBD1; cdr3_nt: TGTGCCAGCAGCCGACGAACAGGGGGAGGTGAAAAACTGTTTTTT; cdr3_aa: CASSRRTGGGEKLFF
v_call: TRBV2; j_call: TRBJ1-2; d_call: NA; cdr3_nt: TGTGCCAGCAGTGTGGTGTGGGGGCGGGACTATGGCTACACCTTC; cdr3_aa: CASSVVWGRDYGYTF
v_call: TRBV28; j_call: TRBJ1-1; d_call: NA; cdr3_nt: TGTGCCAGCAGTTTAGACACTGAAGCTTTCTTT; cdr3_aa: CASSLDTEAFF
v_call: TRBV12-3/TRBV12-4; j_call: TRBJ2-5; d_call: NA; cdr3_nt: TGTGCCAGCAGTTTACGGGAGACCCAGTACTTC; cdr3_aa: CASSLRETQYF
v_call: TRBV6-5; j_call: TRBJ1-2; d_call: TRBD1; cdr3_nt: TGTGCCAGCAGATCCTCGGACAGGGCAGAGTATGGCTACACCTTC; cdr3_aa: CASRSSDRAEYGYTF
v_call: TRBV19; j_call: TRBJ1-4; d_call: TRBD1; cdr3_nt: TGTGCCAGTACCACTTCAGGGGGTAGAGCGGATGAAAAACTGTTTTTT; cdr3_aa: CASTTSGGRADEKLFF
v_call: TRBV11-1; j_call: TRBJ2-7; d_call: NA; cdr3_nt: TGTGCCAGCAGCTTAGCGCCTACCTACGAGCAGTACTTC; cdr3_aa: CASSLAPTYEQYF
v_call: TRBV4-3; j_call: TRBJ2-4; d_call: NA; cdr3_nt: TGCGCCAGCAGCCAGGGTGGGGTAGCCAAAAACATTCAGTACTTC; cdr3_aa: CASSQGGVAKNIQYF
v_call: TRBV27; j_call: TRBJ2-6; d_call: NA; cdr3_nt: TGTGCCAGCAGTCCTTCCTCGATCTCTGGGGCCAACGTCCTGACTTTC; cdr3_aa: CASSPSSISGANVLTF
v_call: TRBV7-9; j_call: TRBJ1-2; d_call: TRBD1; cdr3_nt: TGTGCCAGCAGTTTCGGACAGGGGAATGGCTACACCTTC; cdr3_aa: CASSFGQGNGYTF
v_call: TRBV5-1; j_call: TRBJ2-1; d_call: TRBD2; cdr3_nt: TGCGCCAGCAGCTTGTGGGGGAGGACTAGCGGGAGGGCCGGCAATGAGCAGTTCTTC; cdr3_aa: CASSLWGRTSGRAGNEQFF
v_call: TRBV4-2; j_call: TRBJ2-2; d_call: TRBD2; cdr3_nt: TGTGCCAGCAGCCAAGATCTAGTTAGCGGGAGTTCAGGCACCGGGGAGCTGTTTTTT; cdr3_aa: CASSQDLVSGSSGTGELFF
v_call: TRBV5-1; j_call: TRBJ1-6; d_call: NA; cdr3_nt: TGCGCCAGCAGCTTGGAATTTCAGGCAGATAATTCACCCCTCCACTTT; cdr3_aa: CASSLEFQADNSPLHF